The 23 T cell receptor beta chains given below trace back to one sample, sequenced in a study of T cells in Graves' hyperthyroidism and ophthalmopathy. Amplification of TCR beta CDR3 regions used RNA as the template. HTBI primers were employed in a first-round RT-PCR of the TCR CDR3. TCRdb re-called the multiplex PCR reads with MiXCR, one entry per CDR3 protein. This table holds 240,000 or so distinct CDR3 sequences, about 15% found once. Material: blood. The receptors stem from a woman aged 18-35 years with Graves' ophthalmopathy.

This clonotype was seen many times. The V call is TRBV11-2, the J call TRBJ2-7; TRBD1 agrees at 11 bases. Germline V CDR1 and CDR2: SGHAT, FQNNGV. The CDR3 runs to 17 residues. Germline trimming cut 1 base from V and 2 bases from J; bases unmatched to any gene: 7. The CDR3 coding sequence is TGTGCCAGCAGCTTAGGGACAGGGGGCCTGAAAACCTACGAGCAGTACTTC. Protein product: CASSLGTGGLKTYEQYF.

Comment on this clonotype: A much larger clone differs by one base, so this may be a read error. The rearrangement joins TRBV20-1 to TRBJ2-5; 8 nucleotides line up with TRBD1. This CDR3 is 16 amino acids long. Germline V gives CDR1 DFQATT, CDR2 SNEGSKA (reference sequence). After removal of 5 bases from V and 5 bases from J, the junction contained 16 bases not matched to a gene. The CDR3: CSAGGVGRGLMETQYF. Written as DNA, the CDR3 is TGCAGTGCTGGAGGTGTGGGCAGGGGGCTTATGGAGACCCAGTACTTC.

This clonotype was found many times. The J gene is TRBJ1-2, the V gene TRBV7-9, with 7 bases lining up with TRBD1. The V segment lost 5 bases and the J segment 8 bases; nucleotides outside the gene matches: 5. CDR1 SEHNR and CDR2 FQNEAQ come from the germline V gene (reference sequence). This CDR3 spans 12 amino acids. For the CDR3, the DNA is TGTGCCAGCAGCCTCGACAGGGACGGCTACACCTTC. Amino acid sequence: CASSLDRDGYTF. The full variable domain, in which reference TRBV7-9 and TRBJ1-2 provide the parts outside the CDR3, is DTGVSQNPRHKITKRGQNVTFRCDPISEHNRLYWYRQTLGQGPEFLTYFQNEAQLEKSRLLSDRFSAERPKGSFSTLEIQRTEQGDSAMYLCASSLDRDGYTFGSGTRLTVV.

This clonotype was observed a few times. This may stem from a read error, because a much larger clone lies one nucleotide away. V gene TRBV6-1 combines with J gene TRBJ2-1; no firm D call. The CDR3 sequence is 13 residues long. Trimming took off 7 bases at V and 3 bases at J, with 10 bases between the two ends. From germline, CDR1 is MNHNS and CDR2 SASEGT. The CDR3 nucleotides are TGTGCCAGCACCGAGACTGGCTACAATGAGCAGTTCTTC. Amino acids: CASTETGYNEQFF.

This clonotype was detected many times. The J gene is TRBJ1-3, the V gene TRBV12-3 or TRBV12-4; 7 nucleotides line up with TRBD1. The V gene end was trimmed by 5 bases and the J gene end by 2 bases; junction bases not matched to a gene: 6. The CDR3 is 15 amino acids. CDR3 residues: CASSPTGRAGNTIYF. CDR3 DNA: TGTGCCAGCAGTCCGACAGGGAGGGCTGGAAACACCATATATTTT.

With respect to this clonotype: A clone one base away is much larger, so this may be a read error. The genes are TRBV11-2 and TRBJ1-4; D remains ambiguous. The length of the CDR3 is 13 residues. V lost 5 bases and J lost 8, with 12 bases in between. Looked up from germline, CDR1 is SGHAT and CDR2 is FQNNGV. The CDR3 DNA follows: TGTGCCAGCAGCGCACAATTTGGCGAAAAACTGTTTTTT. Protein product: CASSAQFGEKLFF.

This clonotype was detected many times. This sequence joins TRBV20-1 and TRBJ1-5, with D perhaps TRBD1 (5 bases). The CDR3 has 14 amino acids. CDR1 and CDR2 (germline): DFQATT, SNEGSKA (reference sequence). The V gene lost 0 bases and the J gene lost 7 bases, with 13 bases spanning the gap. In DNA form, the CDR3 reads TGCAGTGCTAGAGATGCGGGGGTAGGGCAGCCCCAGCATTTT. Encoded protein: CSARDAGVGQPQHF.

The rearrangement joins TRBV3-1 to TRBJ1-5; 11 bases line up with TRBD1. The end of the DNA aligns better with TRBJ2-3, so the J call may be wrong. Germline V gives CDR1 LGHDT, CDR2 YNNKEL (reference sequence). The CDR3 is made up of 17 amino acids. The CDR3 reads CASSPPGTGGSRQPQYF. CDR3 coding DNA: TGTGCCAGCAGCCCTCCCGGGACAGGGGGAAGTCGGCAGCCCCAGTATTTT.

This clonotype was seen at least ten times. The rearrangement joins TRBV6-5 to TRBJ2-7; perhaps D is TRBD1 or TRBD2 (5 bases each). V was clipped by 2 bases and J by 3 bases, with 20 bases between them. This CDR3 has 17 residues. Germline CDR1 and CDR2: MNHEY and SVGAGI. The CDR3 protein is CASSYLRAGTYGYEQYF. Written as DNA, the CDR3 is TGTGCCAGCAGTTACCTGCGGGCCGGGACCTATGGCTACGAGCAGTACTTC.

The sample holds a few counts of this clonotype. The rearrangement joins TRBV29-1 to TRBJ2-3; D not resolved. The V gene's germline CDR1 is SQVTM and CDR2 ANQGSEA. The V end lost 4 bases, the J end lost 2 bases, and 7 bases lay between the germline ends. There are 12 residues in the CDR3. The CDR3 nucleotides read TGCAGCGTTGTAGGTTTCACAGATACGCAGTATTTT. Translating gives CSVVGFTDTQYF.

This clonotype was recorded at least ten times. This chain links TRBV27 with TRBJ2-6; possible D gene TRBD2, 6 bases. CDR1 is MNHEY, CDR2 SMNVEV, per germline (reference sequence). The CDR3 is 15 residues long. Trimming cost V 7 bases and J 1 base, with 11 bases left between them. The DNA for the CDR3 is TGTGCCAGCATGGGACTCTCATCTGGGGCCAACGTCCTGACTTTC. Amino acids: CASMGLSSGANVLTF.

This clonotype was picked up many times. A single base separates this from a much larger clone, so it may be a read error. This rearrangement joins TRBV2 to TRBJ1-5, with D perhaps TRBD1 (5 bases). The CDR3 spans 15 residues. V was trimmed by 6 bases and J by 2 bases, leaving 14 bases between them. Germline lookup yields CDR1 SNHLY and CDR2 FYNNEI. CDR3 loop: CASRHGTGGNQPQHF. The CDR3 region has the DNA TGTGCCAGCAGGCATGGTACGGGGGGCAATCAGCCCCAGCATTTT.

The rearrangement joins TRBV5-1 to TRBJ1-5, with TRBD1 matching 9 bases. Germline V gives CDR1 SGHRS, CDR2 YFSETQ. Trimming removed 4 bases from V and 7 bases from J; junction bases left unmatched: 6. The CDR3 has 14 amino acids. This CDR3 is CASSTGQGRQPQHF. The CDR3 DNA reads as TGCGCCAGCAGCACGGGACAGGGACGCCAGCCCCAGCATTTT.

This clonotype was observed many times. The rearrangement uses TRBV20-1 and TRBJ2-1, with D maybe TRBD1 (5 bases). The CDR3 runs 14 residues. V was shortened by 3 bases and J by 2 bases, with 11 bases between the two germline ends. Germline V CDR1 and CDR2: DFQATT, SNEGSKA (reference sequence). DNA for the CDR3: TGCAGTGCTAGCCACAGGTTCCCCTACAATGAGCAGTTCTTC. Translation gives CSASHRFPYNEQFF.

This clonotype was seen ten or more times. CDR3 sequence (DNA): TGTGCCAGCAGTTTGGGTCAGAGCCACGGCTACACCTTC. Translation: CASSLGQSHGYTF. The chain recombines TRBV28 with TRBJ1-2, with unresolved D. The CDR3 is 13 residues long. Per germline, CDR1 MDHEN and CDR2 SYDVKM. The ends were cut back, 3 bases at V and 8 bases at J, with 13 bases in the middle.

A few counts support this clonotype. This chain uses TRBV7-9 with TRBJ2-3, with 10 bases matching TRBD1. Per the germline V gene, CDR1 is SEHNR and CDR2 is FQNEAQ (reference sequence). The CDR3 length is 15 residues. V was clipped by 5 bases and J by 3 bases; unmatched bases: 5. Written as DNA, the CDR3 is TGTGCCAGCAGCCCGACAGGGGGCGCGACAGATACGCAGTATTTT. Translation: CASSPTGGATDTQYF.

In this sample, this clonotype turned up many times. The V call is TRBV2, the J call TRBJ2-7, with 7 nucleotides matching TRBD1. This CDR3 spans 13 amino acids. The ends lost 6 bases at V and 2 bases at J; junction bases unmatched: 4. In germline, CDR1 is SNHLY, CDR2 FYNNEI. The CDR3 region is CASRGDSPYEQYF. CDR3 DNA: TGTGCCAGCAGGGGGGACAGTCCCTACGAGCAGTACTTC. Full variable domain (missing parts from reference TRBV2 and TRBJ2-7): EPEVTQTPSHQVTQMGQEVILRCVPISNHLYFYWYRQILGQKVEFLVSFYNNEISEKSEIFDDQFSVERPDGSNFTLKIRSTKLEDSAMYFCASRGDSPYEQYFGPGTRLTVT.

In its sample, this clonotype was seen many times. This chain uses TRBV7-2 with TRBJ2-1; 9 bases line up with TRBD2. The CDR3 loop spans 16 amino acids. Germline-derived CDR1 and CDR2 are SGHTA and FQGNSA. V lost 4 bases to trimming and J lost 1 base; unmatched junction nucleotides: 5. The CDR3, as DNA: TGTGCCAGCAGCTCCATAGCGGGAGTGTCCTACAATGAGCAGTTCTTC. It codes for CASSSIAGVSYNEQFF.

This clonotype was recorded many times. The rearrangement uses TRBV29-1 and TRBJ1-1, with a possible D match to TRBD1 (6 bases). The CDR3 is 13 residues long. CDR1 and CDR2 (germline): SQVTM, ANQGSEA. Trimming cost V 4 bases and J 0 bases, with 9 bases left between them. CDR3: CSVVRGMNTEAFF. CDR3 in DNA: TGCAGCGTTGTAAGGGGGATGAACACTGAAGCTTTCTTT.

This clonotype was seen ten or more times. The chain combines TRBV12-3 or TRBV12-4 with TRBJ1-1; the match to TRBD1 covers 10 bases. CDR3 length: 14 residues. With V trimmed by 6 bases and J by 5 bases, 6 bases remained unmatched. CDR3 bases: TGTGCCAGCAGCCCACGGACAGGGGGAACTGAAGCTTTCTTT. Amino acids: CASSPRTGGTEAFF.

The gene calls are TRBV20-1 and TRBJ2-3, with 11 bases fitting TRBD2. V trimming: 5 bases; J trimming: 2 bases; junction bases outside the gene matches: 9. This CDR3 has 16 residues. The germline V gene has CDR1 DFQATT and CDR2 SNEGSKA (reference sequence). The CDR3 reads CSAPRRLAGFTDTQYF. In nucleotides, the CDR3 is TGCAGTGCTCCCCGCCGACTAGCGGGATTCACAGATACGCAGTATTTT.

Ten or more counts support this clonotype. This chain joins TRBV20-1 and TRBJ1-3, with D unclear. CDR3 length: 13 residues. V was pared by 6 bases and J by 4 bases, with 13 bases between. Germline V gives CDR1 DFQATT, CDR2 SNEGSKA (reference sequence). CDR3 sequence (DNA): TGCAGTGCACCTGACCCGTGGGGAAACACCATATATTTT. As protein: CSAPDPWGNTIYF.

This clonotype was seen at least ten times. J is TRBJ2-4 and V is TRBV7-9, with D perhaps matching TRBD1 (6 bases). V gave up 3 bases and J gave up 7 bases, with 13 bases separating them. Looked up from germline, CDR1 is SEHNR and CDR2 is FQNEAQ (reference sequence). The CDR3 contains 14 residues. CDR3 loop: CASSLDGGYNIQYF. In DNA, the CDR3 is TGTGCCAGCAGCTTGGATGGGGGCTACAACATTCAGTACTTC.